In this sample, the clone carrying this TCR beta chain turned up a few times. Its antigen remains unidentified. The data stem from a study of identical twins. Study-wide results and limits: Twin-shared out-of-frame alpha sequences were enriched for low generation probability. Cross-sectional statistics underpinned the conclusions; the same donors were not followed. Carriage of fewer insertions was seen in abundant cord blood beta clonotypes, whereas memory repertoires showed none.

Trimming removed 0 bases from V and 0 bases from J, with 12 bases in between. Germline V gene sequence: CDR1 DFQATT, CDR2 SNEGSKA (reference sequence). The CDR3 sequence is 16 residues long. One entry per CDR3 protein, called by TCRdb with MiXCR from the 5' RACE reads. The repertoire holds 1.5 million to 2 million distinct CDR3 sequences, with 25% to 35% as singletons. Each donor (without exception) was a healthy Caucasian. The chain couples TRBV20-1 to TRBJ2-1; D ambiguous. The receptor was derived from a newborn girl in good health. The sample comprised cord blood. CDR3 loop: CSARDSGNHSYNEQFF. The CDR3 nucleotides read TGCAGTGCTAGAGATTCGGGCAACCACTCCTACAATGAGCAGTTCTTC.